Presented here are 15 T cell receptor beta chains from one specimen sequenced in a study of control samples from healthy donors and cancer patients. Some clones are missing from TCRdb's copy, which holds only in-frame ones; the method was immunoSEQ multiplex PCR. The data contain 25,000 to 35,000 clones, 91% of them seen just once; the ten biggest clones take up approximately 12%. The specimen sequenced was PBMCs. All receptors come from a man aged 50-60 years with lung cancer.

The gene calls are TRBV24-1 and TRBJ2-6, with D unclear. V was shortened by 6 bases and J by 0 bases, with 11 bases between the two germline ends. The V gene's germline CDR1 is KGHDR and CDR2 SFDVKD. The length of the CDR3 is 16 residues. The CDR3 sequence: CATSNPEDSGANVLTF. As DNA, the CDR3 is TGTGCCACCAGTAATCCGGAAGACTCTGGGGCCAACGTCCTGACTTTC.

V is TRBV10-3 and J is TRBJ2-5; 7 positions agree with TRBD2. The germline V gene encodes CDR1 ENHRY and CDR2 SYGVKD. The CDR3 totals 16 residues. After removal of 8 bases from V and 3 bases from J, the junction contained 15 bases not matched to a gene. The CDR3 DNA follows: TGTGCCATCTCTGAATGGGGGGGGACGAATAAAGAGACCCAGTACTTC. Protein: CAISEWGGTNKETQYF.

The CDR3 DNA is TGCGCCAGCAGCGGAGGAGGGGTTTCGCGAGAGACCCAGTACTTC. It is translated as CASSGGGVSRETQYF. The V call is TRBV4-1, the J call TRBJ2-5; a possible D gene is TRBD2 (6 bases). V dropped 5 bases and J dropped 4 bases, with 17 bases sitting between them. This CDR3 is 15 amino acids long. Per the germline V gene, CDR1 is MGHRA and CDR2 is YSYEKL.

This clone has more than one count but fewer than ten. J is TRBJ1-2 and V is TRBV19, with 7 bases aligning to TRBD1. The junction had 3 bases not matched to a gene; V was cut back by 6 bases and J by 2 bases. CDR3 size: 13 residues. Germline-derived CDR1 and CDR2 are LNHDA and SQIVND (reference sequence). CDR3 region: CASSQDRNYGYTF. CDR3 nucleotide sequence: TGTGCCAGTAGCCAGGACAGGAACTATGGCTACACCTTC. Full variable domain (rest looked up from reference TRBV19 and TRBJ1-2): DGGITQSPKYLFRKEGQNVTLSCEQNLNHDAMYWYRQDPGQGLRLIYYSQIVNDFQKGDIAEGYSVSREKKESFPLTVTSAQKNPTAFYLCASSQDRNYGYTFGSGTRLTVV.

The J gene is TRBJ2-7, the V gene TRBV7-9, with TRBD1 identical over 10 bases. Germline-derived CDR1 and CDR2 are SEHNR and FQNEAQ (reference sequence). The CDR3 sequence is 18 residues long. The V gene end was trimmed by 5 bases and the J gene end by 3 bases; junction bases not matched to a gene: 16. The CDR3 sequence: CASSGRLATGGPFYEQYF. CDR3 DNA: TGTGCCAGCAGCGGGCGACTGGCGACAGGGGGCCCCTTCTACGAGCAGTACTTC.

The CDR3 loop is CASSSTGMETQYF. The DNA for the CDR3 is TGTGCCAGCAGTTCGACAGGGATGGAGACCCAGTACTTC. The chain recombines TRBV6-2 or TRBV6-3 with TRBJ2-5; 7 bases are a match to TRBD1. V lost 4 bases and J lost 5; bases outside the gene matches: 4. Per germline, CDR1 MNHEY and CDR2 SVGEGT. The CDR3 contains 13 residues.

This clone was seen a single time. The chain is built from TRBV6-2 or TRBV6-3 and TRBJ1-6; D may be TRBD1 (5 bases). The V end was cut by 0 bases, the J end by 3 bases, with 9 bases between. The CDR3 is 16 amino acids. Germline V gives CDR1 MNHEY, CDR2 SVGEGT. In DNA form, the CDR3 reads TGTGCCAGCAGTTACTCCGGAGACAGCTATAATTCACCCCTCCACTTT. Protein sequence: CASSYSGDSYNSPLHF.

The chain employs TRBV5-1 and TRBJ2-3, with no clear D. The CDR3 runs to 15 residues. Trimming removed 7 bases from V and 2 bases from J, with 17 bases in between. The V gene's germline CDR1 is SGHRS and CDR2 YFSETQ. CDR3: CASGPGSRLTDTQYF. CDR3 nucleotides: TGCGCCAGCGGCCCGGGCAGCCGCCTCACAGATACGCAGTATTTT.

The rearrangement uses TRBV7-2 and TRBJ1-1, with TRBD1 matching over 9 bases. J gave up 0 bases and V 5 bases, and 7 bases lay outside the gene matches. This CDR3 has 16 amino acids. Germline-derived CDR1 and CDR2 are SGHTA and FQGNSA. CDR3 coding DNA: TGTGCCAGCAGCCTCCCCGGGACAGGGATGAACACTGAAGCTTTCTTT. This gives the protein CASSLPGTGMNTEAFF.

Comments on this clone: The junction does not match germline at one end; this may be a read error. The chain carries TRBV4-3 and TRBJ2-7; D may be TRBD1 or TRBD2 (5 bases each). From germline, CDR1 is LGHNA and CDR2 YSLEER. The CDR3 has 18 residues. CDR3 region: CASSQAPRDGVSSYEQYF. The CDR3 nucleotides are TGCGCCAGCAGTCAAGCTCCTCGGGACGGAGTATCTTCCTACGAGCAGTACTTC.

The genes are TRBV5-6 and TRBJ1-4; no definite D call. The CDR3 contains 17 residues. Germline CDR1 SGHDT, CDR2 YYEEEE. Trimming left V 0 bases short and J 4 bases short, with 16 bases between. In nucleotides, the CDR3 is TGTGCCAGCAGCTTGGACGGCAGGCGGTGGGGTAATGAAAAACTGTTTTTT. It codes for CASSLDGRRWGNEKLFF.

The V gene is TRBV4-1, the J gene TRBJ2-7, with a possible D match to TRBD2 (7 bases). Trimming removed 0 bases at V and 3 bases at J, with 18 bases between. Looked up from germline, CDR1 is MGHRA and CDR2 is YSYEKL. The CDR3 has 17 amino acids. Written as DNA, the CDR3 is TGCGCCAGCAGCCAAGAAGAGGGGACGGGGGGCCACTACGAGCAGTACTTC. This sequence encodes CASSQEEGTGGHYEQYF.

The rearrangement uses TRBV30 and TRBJ1-2; D gene ambiguous. The V gene lost 0 bases and the J gene lost 7 bases, with 15 bases spanning the gap. Germline CDR1 and CDR2: GTSNPN and SVGIG (reference sequence). The CDR3 spans 14 residues. The CDR3 protein is CAWSVPKRNAGYTF. The CDR3, as DNA: TGTGCCTGGAGTGTACCCAAACGAAATGCTGGCTACACCTTC. Full variable domain (remainder filled in from reference TRBV30 and TRBJ1-2): SQTIHQWPATLVQPVGSPLSLECTVEGTSNPNLYWYRQAAGRGLQLLFYSVGIGQISSEVPQNLSASRPQDRQFILSSKKLLLSDSGFYLCAWSVPKRNAGYTFGSGTRLTVV.

V gene TRBV3-1 (or the pseudogene TRBV3-2) combines with J gene TRBJ1-6; tentative D call: TRBD1 (5 bases). Germline values: CDR1 LGHDT, CDR2 YNNKEL (reference sequence). V was trimmed by 2 bases and J by 6 bases, leaving 8 bases between them. This CDR3 contains 14 residues. CDR3 sequence: CASSQWTINSPLHF. The CDR3 bases are TGTGCCAGCAGCCAATGGACAATTAATTCACCCCTCCACTTT.

This clone appeared once. The gene calls are TRBV30 and TRBJ1-6, with 10 bases that match TRBD1. With V trimmed by 1 base and J by 9 bases, 3 bases remained unmatched. Per germline, CDR1 GTSNPN and CDR2 SVGIG (reference sequence). CDR3 length: 14 amino acids. CDR3 nucleotides: TGTGCCTGGAGTGGGGACAGGGGAGGTTCACCCCTCCACTTT. Protein sequence: CAWSGDRGGSPLHF. Combining the CDR3 with reference TRBV30 and TRBJ1-6 gives the whole variable domain SQTIHQWPATLVQPVGSPLSLECTVEGTSNPNLYWYRQAAGRGLQLLFYSVGIGQISSEVPQNLSASRPQDRQFILSSKKLLLSDSGFYLCAWSGDRGGSPLHFGNGTRLTVT.